This TCR beta chain was sequenced for a study of vaccination and CD4 T cells after COVID-19. V lost 5 bases and J lost 0; bases outside the gene matches: 7. The V gene's germline CDR1 is LNHDA and CDR2 SQIVND (reference sequence). The CDR3 is made up of 15 amino acids. With regard to this clonotype: Antigen: not known.

Regarding the study as a whole: Convalescent patients studied were relatively few, and early post-infection timepoints were absent.

The assay that was used to sequence DNA from cultured CD4+ T cells was the Oncomine TCR Beta short-read assay. TCRdb re-called the PCR reads through MiXCR, storing one row per CDR3 protein. The table shows roughly 6,400 distinct CDR3 sequences, with approximately 52% occurring only once. This sample's treatment: approximately nine-day PBMC culture with coronavirus spike peptide pools or control peptides (ViraFEST assay). The collection of CD4+ T cells from the unexposed donor took place before the COVID-19 pandemic (2011-2018). TCR sequencing followed the expansion of antigen-specific T cells with peptide pools in ViraFEST.

Sequenced material: CD4+ T cells from blood, cultured in vitro. The chain combines TRBV19 with TRBJ2-7; TRBD1 agrees at 7 bases. The origin of this receptor is a human donor in good health. The CDR3 region is CASSGAGTASYEQYF. CDR3 nucleotide sequence: TGTGCCAGTAGTGGAGCCGGGACAGCCTCCTACGAGCAGTACTTC.